Presented here are 15 T cell receptor beta chains from one specimen sequenced in a study of post-analysis software for immune sequencing data. Each TCR beta cDNA library carried unique molecular identifiers. MiXCR was run by TCRdb on the PCR reads, yielding one entry per CDR3 protein. The data contain fewer than 550,000 distinct CDR3 sequences, 34% of them singletons. Study observations and caveats: A few TRBV segments (TRBV5-6, TRBV5-1 and TRBV20-1 among them) occurred more frequently in patients than in controls.

Antigens for these TCRs are unknown. The material sequenced was blood. The receptors stem from a girl aged 2-17 years with multiple sclerosis.

This chain links TRBV7-9 with TRBJ1-1, with no clear D. This CDR3 spans 18 amino acids. The germline CDR1 and CDR2 sequences are SEHNR and FQNEAQ (reference sequence). V lost 7 bases, J lost 1 base, and 25 bases lay in between. CDR3 sequence reads: CASILVFGGGWENTEAFF. CDR3 nucleotide sequence: TGTGCCAGCATCCTTGTTTTTGGTGGAGGATGGGAGAACACTGAAGCTTTCTTT.

CDR3 sequence: CASSLAGDNYGYTF. The CDR3 nucleotides read TGCGCCAGCAGCTTGGCAGGGGATAACTATGGCTACACCTTC. The chain couples TRBV5-1 to TRBJ1-2; D might be TRBD1 (6 bases). This CDR3 contains 14 residues. Trimming left V 0 bases short and J 1 base short, with 7 bases between. Germline-derived CDR1 and CDR2 are SGHRS and YFSETQ.

The chain links TRBV7-3 to TRBJ2-1; D perhaps matches TRBD2 (7 bases). Germline V gene lookup returns CDR1 SGHTA and CDR2 FQGTGA. This CDR3 has 16 residues. V lost 2 bases and J 6 bases, leaving 17 bases between the germline ends. The CDR3 DNA is TGTGCCAGCAGCTTACAACGGGGGGCGGGGGTCAATGAGCAGTTCTTC. It yields the protein CASSLQRGAGVNEQFF. The full variable domain, completed using reference TRBV7-3 and TRBJ2-1, is GAGVSQTPSNKVTEKGKYVELRCDPISGHTALYWYRQSLGQGPEFLIYFQGTGAADDSGLPNDRFFAVRPEGSVSTLKIQRTERGDSAVYLCASSLQRGAGVNEQFFGPGTRLTVL.

The chain carries TRBV20-1 and TRBJ1-1; D uncertain. Germline CDR1 is DFQATT and CDR2 is SNEGSKA (reference sequence). Trimming cost V 4 bases and J 3 bases, with 9 bases left between them. The CDR3 loop spans 12 amino acids. The CDR3 is CSATFQHTEAFF. For the CDR3, the DNA is TGCAGTGCTACGTTCCAACACACTGAAGCTTTCTTT.

The chain links TRBV6-1 to TRBJ2-1, with 10 bases identical to TRBD2. The J segment lost 12 bases and the V segment lost 2 bases, leaving 13 bases of the junction unmatched. Germline CDR1 MNHNS, CDR2 SASEGT. The CDR3 has 16 residues. DNA of the CDR3: TGTGCCAGCAGTGAATTTGCCCAGCGGGGGGGACTCTGGCAGTTCTTC. Translation gives CASSEFAQRGGLWQFF.

This chain connects TRBV5-6 to TRBJ2-7, with TRBD1 matching 9 bases. The V gene end was trimmed by 3 bases and the J gene end by 3 bases; junction bases not matched to a gene: 10. Germline CDR1 is SGHDT and CDR2 is YYEEEE. There are 16 residues in the CDR3. The CDR3, as DNA: TGTGCCAGCAGCTCCCACCCCGGGACAGGGCACTACGAGCAGTACTTC. This encodes CASSSHPGTGHYEQYF.

In this sample, this clonotype turned up many times. This rearrangement joins TRBV6-2 or TRBV6-3 to TRBJ2-7, with D perhaps matching TRBD1 (6 bases). Trimming took off 6 bases at V and 3 bases at J, with 12 bases between the two ends. CDR1 and CDR2 from the germline V gene are MNHEY and SVGEGT. The CDR3 contains 13 residues. CDR3 region: CASSNGQIYEQYF. For the CDR3, the DNA is TGTGCCAGCAGCAATGGACAGATCTACGAGCAGTACTTC.

The chain employs TRBV28 and TRBJ2-1; TRBD1 matches 8 bases. The CDR3 loop spans 17 amino acids. V trimming: 5 bases; J trimming: 0 bases; junction bases outside the gene matches: 9. Germline CDR1 MDHEN, CDR2 SYDVKM. CDR3 sequence (DNA): TGTGCCAGCAGTACCCGGACAGGGAGGAGCTCCTACAATGAGCAGTTCTTC. Translating gives CASSTRTGRSSYNEQFF.

This clonotype was recorded a few times. The V and J genes are TRBV3-1 and TRBJ2-5, with TRBD2 matching 12 bases. V gave up 0 bases and J gave up 0 bases; unmatched junction bases: 8. The CDR3 covers 19 residues. In germline, CDR1 is LGHDT, CDR2 YNNKEL (reference sequence). CDR3 bases: TGTGCCAGCAGCCAAGATGCCGGTCTAGCGGGGGGGTACCAAGAGACCCAGTACTTC. It is translated as CASSQDAGLAGGYQETQYF.

Comments on this clonotype: At one of its ends the junction is not consistent with the germline gene, which may arise from a read error. This CDR3 is CSVRDPRSSGSYEQYF. For the CDR3, the DNA is TGCAGTGTTAGAGATCCCCGGTCGTCGGGCTCCTACGAGCAGTACTTC. This rearrangement joins TRBV20-1 to TRBJ2-7; the D is unclear. The germline gives CDR1 DFQATT, CDR2 SNEGSKA (reference sequence). CDR3 length: 16 residues.

This clonotype was seen ten or more times. V gene TRBV5-1 combines with J gene TRBJ2-3; D is uncertain. The CDR3 runs to 15 residues. Germline assignment: CDR1 SGHRS and CDR2 YFSETQ. V shed 4 bases and J shed 2 bases, with 14 bases lying between them. DNA of the CDR3: TGCGCCAGCAGCCGCGACGGTACCAACACAGATACGCAGTATTTT. Its translation: CASSRDGTNTDTQYF.

This clonotype was detected only a few times. The chain's CDR3 is CASSEPRGGAEAFF. The CDR3, as DNA: TGTGCCAGCAGTGAACCCCGGGGGGGAGCTGAAGCTTTCTTT. The rearrangement joins TRBV6-1 to TRBJ1-1, with D possibly TRBD1 on 5 matching bases. CDR1 and CDR2 (germline): MNHNS, SASEGT. The CDR3 is made up of 14 amino acids. V was trimmed by 2 bases and J by 6 bases, leaving 13 bases between them.

V gene TRBV20-1 combines with J gene TRBJ2-4; TRBD1 matches 8 bases. Germline CDR1 reads DFQATT; CDR2 reads SNEGSKA (reference sequence). CDR3 length: 12 residues. Unmatched junction bases numbered 3, after V lost 6 bases and J lost 5 bases. The CDR3 here is CSARQGQNIQYF. For the CDR3, the DNA is TGCAGTGCGCGACAGGGGCAAAACATTCAGTACTTC.

This clonotype was observed a handful of times. The chain is built from TRBV5-1 and TRBJ2-6; 7 bases align to TRBD1. Germline values: CDR1 SGHRS, CDR2 YFSETQ. The junction had 4 bases not matched to a gene; V was cut back by 0 bases and J by 4 bases. The CDR3 has 16 amino acids. The CDR3 DNA follows: TGCGCCAGCAGCTTGGAGGGGGCTTTGGGGGCCAACGTCCTGACTTTC. It translates to CASSLEGALGANVLTF.

This clonotype was found many times. The chain has TRBV5-6 and TRBJ2-7; the match to TRBD1 covers 7 bases. From germline, CDR1 is SGHDT and CDR2 YYEEEE. CDR3 length equals 15 residues. Trimming cost V 0 bases and J 6 bases; bases outside gene matches: 9. The DNA for the CDR3 is TGTGCCAGCAGCTTGGTCGACAGGGAGACTCCCGAGCAGTACTTC. Translation gives CASSLVDRETPEQYF.